Sequencing of this T cell receptor beta chain was carried out in a study of T-cell reconstitution after alpha-beta-depleted transplantation in children. This clonotype was observed many times. For TCRbeta, the library was prepared with unique molecular identifiers. MiXCR, run by TCRdb on the PCR reads, gives a single entry per CDR3 protein. The sample lists a few hundred thousand distinct CDR3 sequences; about 16% were seen once. The origin of this receptor is a human donor who donated a stem cell graft to a child with acute lymphoblastic leukemia. Sample: PBMCs from the stem cell graft donor, taken from the stem cell graft.

In nucleotides, the CDR3 is TGCGCCAGCAGCTTGGATAAGACTATCTACGAGCAGTACTTC. Translation: CASSLDKTIYEQYF. This rearrangement joins TRBV5-1 to TRBJ2-7; perhaps TRBD2 as D (5 bases). The CDR3 has 14 residues. Germline V lookup: CDR1 SGHRS, CDR2 YFSETQ. The germline V and J ends were trimmed by 0 bases and 3 bases, with 10 bases remaining between them.